A selection of T cell receptor beta chains follows, all from one sample in a study of blood T cell repertoires in COVID-19. Assay: immunoSEQ multiplex PCR; the TCRdb copy retains only in-frame clones and omits some. The data contain 200,000 to 300,000 clones, 85% to 90% of them singletons. The source material was peripheral blood. These receptor sequences come from a woman aged 40 to 49 who had recovered from COVID-19. Each CDR3 is given with its conserved first and last residue. D genes are given only for firm matches. Where a row states a size, it is once, few, many or the class of an expanded clone; other rows omit it.

>.|TRBV30|.|TRBJ1-2
TGTGCCTGGAGTTATAACACTAACTATGGCTACACCTTC
CAWSYNTNYGYTF
>TRBD2|TRBV3-1/TRBV3-2|.|TRBJ2-4
TGTGCCAGCAGCCTCGGGACTAGCGGGGGCTTCGTTAAAAACATTCAGTACTTC
CASSLGTSGGFVKNIQYF
>.|TRBV19|.|TRBJ1-3
TGTGCCAGCGGAAGGGGAGGCTTTAACTCTGGAAACACCATATATTTT
CASGRGGFNSGNTIYF
>TRBD1|TRBV19|.|TRBJ1-3
TGTGCCAGTAGTGTCCGACAGGGAACGATTGGAAACACCATATATTTT
CASSVRQGTIGNTIYF
>TRBD1|TRBV2|.|TRBJ2-7
TGTGCCAGCAGTTACCCGGGACAGGGCCCTGGGGTTGCCTACGAGCAGTACTTC
CASSYPGQGPGVAYEQYF
>.|TRBV6-2/TRBV6-3|.|TRBJ1-2
TGTGCCAGCAGTTACCCGGGCAGGGAGGATGGCTACACCTTC
CASSYPGREDGYTF
>.|TRBV5-1|.|TRBJ1-2
TGCGCCAGCAGCTCGTCGTCTGCTAACTATGGCTACACCTTC
CASSSSSANYGYTF
>.|TRBV6-5|.|TRBJ2-7
TGTGCCAGCAGATACCAGGAGTCGGGGATCTACGAGCAGTACTTC
CASRYQESGIYEQYF
>TRBD1|TRBV5-4|.|TRBJ1-4
TGTGCCAGCAGCGACCGGGACAGGGGCGATGAAAAACTGTTTTTT
CASSDRDRGDEKLFF
>.|TRBV2|.|TRBJ2-5
TGTGCCAGCATTCCGGGGGGCCGGAGGGACCAGTACTTC
CASIPGGRRDQYF
>TRBD2|TRBV3-1/TRBV3-2|.|TRBJ2-3
TGTGCCAGCAGCCTCATAGGTAGCGGGGGGTCGGGAGATACGCAGTATTTT
CASSLIGSGGSGDTQYF
>.|TRBV2|once|TRBJ1-5
TGTGCCAGCAGCCAGACAACTCTCTCTCAGCCCCAGCATTTT
CASSQTTLSQPQHF
>.|TRBV24-1|.|TRBJ1-1
TGTGCCACCAGTGATTTTCCTCAGGGGCCCGTGAACACTGAAGCTTTCTTT
CATSDFPQGPVNTEAFF
>.|TRBV10-2|.|TRBJ2-5
TGCGCCAGCAGGGATACGGGACAAGTGGTGGAGGAGACCCAGTACTTC
CASRDTGQVVEETQYF
>TRBD1|TRBV5-4|.|TRBJ2-3
TGTGCCAGCAGCTTGGCGACAGGGGGGGATACGCAGTATTTT
CASSLATGGDTQYF
>TRBD2|TRBV18|.|TRBJ2-3
TGTGCCAGCTCACGACCTGGGAGGGACACAGATACGCAGTATTTT
CASSRPGRDTDTQYF
>TRBD1|TRBV5-4|.|TRBJ2-7
TGTGCCAGCAGCCGGGACAGGGGGCGTGGATCCTTACCGGGCGAGCAGTACTTC
CASSRDRGRGSLPGEQYF
>.|TRBV12-5|few|TRBJ1-4
TGTGCTAGTGGTTTCCTACAGGGCCTAAATGAAAAACTGTTTTTT
CASGFLQGLNEKLFF
>.|TRBV5-4|.|TRBJ1-1
TGTGCCAGCAGCATAGACCAGGGGTCGGCTGAAGCTTTCTTT
CASSIDQGSAEAFF
>.|TRBV19|.|TRBJ2-7
TGTGCCAGTAGTAATCGGGTTTTGGGCGAGCAGTACTTC
CASSNRVLGEQYF
>TRBD1|TRBV5-4|.|TRBJ1-1
TGTGCCAGCAGCCAGCCAGGGGGAGGACGTACAAATGAAGCTTTCTTT
CASSQPGGGRTNEAFF
>.|TRBV5-1|.|TRBJ2-3
TGCGCCAGCAGCTTGCTCATACAGGCAGATACGCAGTATTTT
CASSLLIQADTQYF
>TRBD2|TRBV25-1|.|TRBJ2-1
TGTGCCAGCAGTGCGGGACTAGCGGGGGGAGGGCAGTTCTTC
CASSAGLAGGGQFF
>.|TRBV10-3|.|TRBJ1-5
TGTGCCACCGGACAGAACAATCAGCCCCAGCATTTT
CATGQNNQPQHF
>.|TRBV6-5|.|TRBJ1-5
TGTGCCAGCATCTCGTACGGGAATAGCAATCAGCCCCAGCATTTT
CASISYGNSNQPQHF
>TRBD1|TRBV2|.|TRBJ1-1
TGTGCCATCCCCAGCGAGGGGGCTGATGAAGCTTTCTTT
CAIPSEGADEAFF
>TRBD1|TRBV19|.|TRBJ1-1
TGTGCCAGTAGTATATCAGGGGGCGGAACTGAAGCTTTCTTT
CASSISGGGTEAFF
>TRBD1|TRBV19|.|TRBJ1-2
TGTGCCAGTAGTCCCCCGGGACAGGGATCCGGCTACACCTTC
CASSPPGQGSGYTF
>.|TRBV5-1|.|TRBJ1-1
TGCGCCAGCAGCCCGGGATTCGGGGGAGGCACTGAAGCTTTCTTT
CASSPGFGGGTEAFF
>.|TRBV5-1|.|TRBJ1-6
TGCGCCAGCAGCTTGGCCAGGCCAGGGGATTCACCCCTCCACTTT
CASSLARPGDSPLHF
>.|TRBV11-2|once|TRBJ1-2
TGTGCCAGCAGCTTATTAGCCCGCTATGGCTACACCTTC
CASSLLARYGYTF
>TRBD1|TRBV7-9|once|TRBJ1-2
TGTGCCAGCAGTTTCGGACAGGGGGCCTATGGCTACACCTTC
CASSFGQGAYGYTF
>TRBD1|TRBV20-1|.|TRBJ1-1
TGCAGTGCTAGTCGAGGGACAGGGCGGCCTTTCTTT
CSASRGTGRPFF
>.|TRBV3-1/TRBV3-2|.|TRBJ1-1
TGTGCCAGCAGCCGAGGGGAGGTGGGAGCTTTCTTT
CASSRGEVGAFF
>.|TRBV5-4|.|TRBJ1-1
TGTGCCAGCAGCCTGGGGGAGAAGCCTGAAGCTTTCTTT
CASSLGEKPEAFF
>.|TRBV5-4|.|TRBJ1-2
TGTGCCAGCAGGGGGGGGACCTATGGCTACACCTTC
CASRGGTYGYTF
>TRBD1|TRBV2|few|TRBJ1-2
TGTGCCAGCAGTGATACTTGGGACAGAGGCTACACCTTC
CASSDTWDRGYTF
>.|TRBV21-1|.|TRBJ1-4
TGTGCCAGCGCCCAAAAGTTGGGGGGGGTAGGGGAAAAACTGTTTTTT
CASAQKLGGVGEKLFF
>TRBD1|TRBV5-1|.|TRBJ1-2
TGCGCCAGCAGCACCGGACAGGTCCGTAATGGCTACACCTTC
CASSTGQVRNGYTF
>.|TRBV10-3|.|TRBJ1-1
TGTGCCATCAGTGACAGGTTCGTACCGGATGGGACTGAAGCTTTCTTT
CAISDRFVPDGTEAFF
>.|TRBV6-5|few|TRBJ1-5
TGTGCCAGCAGTTATAGCCCTTGGGGCAATCAGCCCCAGCATTTT
CASSYSPWGNQPQHF
>.|TRBV9|.|TRBJ1-5
TGTGCCAGCAGCGTAGTGGAGGGTCAGCCCCAGCATTTT
CASSVVEGQPQHF
>.|TRBV7-3|.|TRBJ1-1
TGTGCCAGCAGCTCCCCTTTAGGTCAGGGGACGGGAGAAGCTTTCTTT
CASSSPLGQGTGEAFF
>.|TRBV27|.|TRBJ1-2
TGTGCCAGCAGCTGGGCCGGGGGATATGGCTACACCTTC
CASSWAGGYGYTF
>TRBD2|TRBV4-1|.|TRBJ2-7
TGCGCCAGCAGCCACCCGGGACTAGCGACCGACGAGCAGTACTTC
CASSHPGLATDEQYF
>.|TRBV20-1|.|TRBJ1-2
TGCAGTGCTAGTAGGACAGTCTATGGCTACACCTTC
CSASRTVYGYTF
>TRBD1|TRBV27|.|TRBJ1-1
TGTGCCAGCAGTTTCGGCAGGGGGCGGGTCACTGAAGCTTTCTTT
CASSFGRGRVTEAFF
>.|TRBV27|.|TRBJ2-1
TGTGCCAGCAGAGAGATAAGCTCCTACAATGAGCAGTTCTTC
CASREISSYNEQFF
>TRBD1|TRBV7-2|.|TRBJ1-6
TGTGCCAGCAGCGCACATGACAGGGGACCCTCACCCCTCCACTTT
CASSAHDRGPSPLHF
>.|TRBV25-1|.|TRBJ1-4
TGTGCCAGCAGTGACCGGGAATGGGATGAAAAACTGTTTTTT
CASSDREWDEKLFF
>.|TRBV18|.|TRBJ1-5
TGTGCCAGCTCTCGACAGGGCAATCAGCCCCAGCATTTT
CASSRQGNQPQHF